The following is a TCR beta chain sequence with its context. Original handling: Estimation of nucleated cell counts relied on the amplification of reference gene primers. Only in-frame clones appear in the TCRdb table, and some are missing; sequencing was by immunoSEQ multiplex PCR. V, J and clone size derive from that table, while D and trimming were established from the DNA sequence. Here the sample spans hundreds of thousands of clones, roughly 84% being singletons. This record comes from a study of blood T cell repertoires in COVID-19. Germline CDR1 is GTSNPN and CDR2 is SVGIG (reference sequence). Between the trimmed V and J ends, which lost 4 bases and 8 bases, there was a span of 23 bases. This CDR3 has 16 residues.

The rearrangement links TRBV30 to TRBJ1-4; TRBD1 is a possible D gene (6 bases). This clonotype was sampled from a woman of 80 years or more with acute or convalescent COVID-19. Sequenced material: peripheral blood. The DNA for the CDR3 is TGTGCCTGGAACTCACGCCAGGGGTGGAGTGGGGAAAAACTGTTTTTT. Protein sequence: CAWNSRQGWSGEKLFF. The entire variable domain, with the rest obtained from reference TRBV30 and TRBJ1-4, is as follows: SQTIHQWPATLVQPVGSPLSLECTVEGTSNPNLYWYRQAAGRGLQLLFYSVGIGQISSEVPQNLSASRPQDRQFILSSKKLLLSDSGFYLCAWNSRQGWSGEKLFFGSGTQLSVL.